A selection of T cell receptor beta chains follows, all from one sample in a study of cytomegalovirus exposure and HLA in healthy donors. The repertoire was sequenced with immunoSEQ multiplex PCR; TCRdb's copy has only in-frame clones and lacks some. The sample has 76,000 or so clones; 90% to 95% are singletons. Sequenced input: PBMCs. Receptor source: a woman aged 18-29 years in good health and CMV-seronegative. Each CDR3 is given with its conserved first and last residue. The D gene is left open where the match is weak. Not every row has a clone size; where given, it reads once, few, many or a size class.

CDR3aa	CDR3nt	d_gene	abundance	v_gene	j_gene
CASSTGRGQGQPQHF	TGTGCCAGTAGTACGGGCAGGGGGCAGGGACAGCCCCAGCATTTT	TRBD1	NA	TRBV19	TRBJ1-5
CASSPLWTGRGMETQYF	TGTGCCAGCAGTCCGCTCTGGACAGGGAGAGGTATGGAGACCCAGTACTTC	TRBD1	NA	TRBV28	TRBJ2-5
CASSQEASGEFYNEQFF	TGCGCCAGCAGCCAAGAGGCTAGCGGCGAATTCTACAATGAGCAGTTCTTC	TRBD2	NA	TRBV4-3	TRBJ2-1
CAWNILGRLYGYTF	TGTGCCTGGAACATTTTAGGCAGGCTCTATGGCTACACCTTC	NA	NA	TRBV30	TRBJ1-2
CSVEEADVADPYNEQFF	TGCAGCGTTGAAGAAGCGGATGTAGCGGACCCTTACAATGAGCAGTTCTTC	NA	NA	TRBV29-1	TRBJ2-1
CASSSLTGLSGNTIYF	TGTGCCAGCAGTTCACTGACAGGCCTCTCTGGAAACACCATATATTTT	NA	NA	TRBV27	TRBJ1-3
CAYSPGTADYGYTF	TGTGCCTACTCGCCCGGGACAGCCGACTATGGCTACACCTTC	TRBD1	once	TRBV30	TRBJ1-2
CASSWTGTVYNEQFF	TGCGCCAGCAGCTGGACCGGGACAGTCTACAATGAGCAGTTCTTC	TRBD1	NA	TRBV5-1	TRBJ2-1
CASQEQGAGTGELFF	TGTGCCAGCCAAGAACAGGGGGCAGGCACCGGGGAGCTGTTTTTT	TRBD1	NA	TRBV6-5	TRBJ2-2
CAISGRDRGPTYEQYF	TGTGCCATCAGTGGGCGAGACAGGGGGCCAACCTACGAGCAGTACTTC	TRBD1	NA	TRBV10-3	TRBJ2-7
CASSTNQNQPQHF	TGTGCCAGTAGTACGAACCAGAATCAGCCCCAGCATTTT	NA	once	TRBV19	TRBJ1-5
CASSYSLAPDTQYF	TGTGCCAGCAGTTACTCTCTAGCCCCAGATACGCAGTATTTT	NA	NA	TRBV6-5	TRBJ2-3